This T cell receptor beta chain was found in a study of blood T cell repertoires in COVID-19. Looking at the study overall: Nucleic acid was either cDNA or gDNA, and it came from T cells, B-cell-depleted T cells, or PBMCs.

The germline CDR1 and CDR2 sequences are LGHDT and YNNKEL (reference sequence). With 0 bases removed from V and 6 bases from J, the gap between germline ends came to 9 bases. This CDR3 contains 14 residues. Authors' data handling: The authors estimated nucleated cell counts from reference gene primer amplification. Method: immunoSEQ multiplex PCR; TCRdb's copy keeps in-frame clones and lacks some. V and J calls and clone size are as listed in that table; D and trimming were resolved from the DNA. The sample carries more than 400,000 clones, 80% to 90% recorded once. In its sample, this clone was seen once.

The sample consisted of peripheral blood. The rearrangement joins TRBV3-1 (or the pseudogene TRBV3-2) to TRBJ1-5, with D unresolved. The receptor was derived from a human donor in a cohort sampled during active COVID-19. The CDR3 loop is CASSQDRGGQPQHF. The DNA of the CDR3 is TGTGCCAGCAGCCAAGACAGAGGAGGTCAGCCCCAGCATTTT.